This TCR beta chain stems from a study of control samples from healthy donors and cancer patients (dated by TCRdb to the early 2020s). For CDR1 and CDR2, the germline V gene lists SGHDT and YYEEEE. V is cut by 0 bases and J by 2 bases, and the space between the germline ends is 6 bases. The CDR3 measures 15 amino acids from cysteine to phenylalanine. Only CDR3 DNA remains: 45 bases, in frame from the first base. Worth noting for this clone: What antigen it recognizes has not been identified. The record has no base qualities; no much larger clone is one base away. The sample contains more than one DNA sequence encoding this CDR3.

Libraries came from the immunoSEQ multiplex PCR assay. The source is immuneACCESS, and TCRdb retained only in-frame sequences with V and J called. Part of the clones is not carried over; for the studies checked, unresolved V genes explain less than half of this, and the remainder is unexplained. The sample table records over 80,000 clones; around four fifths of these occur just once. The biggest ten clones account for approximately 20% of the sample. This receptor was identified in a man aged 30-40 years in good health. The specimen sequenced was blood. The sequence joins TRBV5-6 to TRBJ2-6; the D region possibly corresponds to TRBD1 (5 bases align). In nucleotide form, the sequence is TGTGCCAGCAGCTTGGGGGGCCCTGGGGCCAACGTCCTGACTTTC. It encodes CASSLGGPGANVLTF.